These 7 T cell receptor beta chains originate from one sample sequenced in a study of blood T cell repertoires in COVID-19. The protocol was immunoSEQ multiplex PCR, while the TCRdb copy is restricted to in-frame clones and leaves out a portion. The top ten hold less than 1.2% of the sample, which has some 49,000 clones, approximately 93% seen once. Sequenced: peripheral blood. The receptors stem from a man aged 60 to 75 with COVID-19, enrolled during active disease.

This chain uses TRBV28 with TRBJ1-5; 7 bases match TRBD1. CDR3 size: 17 residues. The germline V gene has CDR1 MDHEN and CDR2 SYDVKM. V was clipped by 6 bases and J by 1 base; unmatched bases: 12. The CDR3 DNA is TGTGCCAGCAGGGCCCCCCTAGGGGGACAGAGCAATCAGCCCCAGCATTTT. It codes for CASRAPLGGQSNQPQHF. The full variable domain, in which reference TRBV28 and TRBJ1-5 provide the parts outside the CDR3, is DVKVTQSSRYLVKRTGEKVFLECVQDMDHENMFWYRQDPGLGLRLIYFSYDVKMKEKGDIPEGYSVSREKKERFSLILESASTNQTSMYLCASRAPLGGQSNQPQHFGDGTRLSIL.

This rearrangement joins TRBV3-1 (or the pseudogene TRBV3-2) to TRBJ2-1, with 11 nucleotides matching TRBD2. This CDR3 is 16 amino acids long. Germline V gene data show CDR1 as LGHDT and CDR2 as YNNKEL (reference sequence). The trim removed 4 bases at V and 6 bases at J, leaving 8 bases unmatched. CDR3 DNA: TGTGCCAGCAGCCTGAGGGGACTAGCGGTGAGCAATGAGCAGTTCTTC. This codes for CASSLRGLAVSNEQFF.

This sequence joins TRBV19 and TRBJ2-3; D gene ambiguous. V shed 4 bases and J shed 6 bases, with 8 bases lying between them. Per the germline V gene, CDR1 is LNHDA and CDR2 is SQIVND (reference sequence). This CDR3 spans 12 amino acids. The CDR3 is CASSTTSDTQYF. The CDR3 coding sequence is TGTGCCAGTAGTACCACTTCCGATACGCAGTATTTT.

The CDR3 DNA reads TGTGCCAGCAGCTTATCGCCAGGGGATTCACCCCTCCACTTT. The encoded protein is CASSLSPGDSPLHF. The chain is built from TRBV7-9 and TRBJ1-6, with D tentatively TRBD1 (6 bases). Trimming stripped 2 bases from V and 8 bases from J, with 10 bases between. The CDR3 is 14 amino acids. The germline V gene has CDR1 SEHNR and CDR2 FQNEAQ (reference sequence).

The chain recombines TRBV12-3 or TRBV12-4 with TRBJ1-2; 9 positions agree with TRBD1. The CDR3 is made up of 13 amino acids. Trimming at V came to 8 bases and at J to 4 bases, leaving 5 bases not matched to a gene. The CDR3 DNA reads as TGTGCCAGCGGCACAGGGGGCGGCTATGGCTACACCTTC. The encoded protein is CASGTGGGYGYTF.

V and J are TRBV2 and TRBJ1-2, with D perhaps TRBD1 (6 bases). This CDR3 comprises 15 residues. Between the trimmed V and J ends, which lost 3 bases and 4 bases, there was a span of 15 bases. Looked up from germline, CDR1 is SNHLY and CDR2 is FYNNEI. CDR3 DNA sequence: TGTGCCAGCAGTGACAGCAGGGGAGGGCCCTATGGCTACACCTTC. It specifies CASSDSRGGPYGYTF.

The chain carries TRBV28 and TRBJ1-5; D is uncertain. Trimming took off 2 bases at V and 5 bases at J, with 4 bases between the two ends. The length of the CDR3 is 12 residues. CDR1 and CDR2 from the germline V gene are MDHEN and SYDVKM. In DNA, the CDR3 is TGTGCCAGCAGTTTACTCTATCAGCCCCAGCATTTT. Residues: CASSLLYQPQHF.